This paragraph covers one T cell receptor beta chain sequence. The clone's antigen remains unknown. Per-base quality was not reported, and no clone a single base away is much larger than it. This sample is part of a study of blood T cell repertoires in COVID-19 (dated by TCRdb to 2018 to 2021). For context, the study as a whole: Collaborator samples came from the United States, Italy and Spain and covered acute and convalescent phases of COVID-19. The prospective study material was composed of cDNA or gDNA derived from T cells, B-cell-depleted T cells, or PBMCs. Deeply sampled blood TCRbeta repertoires from subjects exposed to, actively infected with, or recovered from COVID-19 were included in the dataset. The repertoires were released in a freely available public database meant as a resource for research on the immune response to SARS-CoV-2. Samples came from the ongoing ImmuneRACE study (first 160 participants) plus 1,254 subjects from 6 global collaborators. Nearly every sample came with metadata listing a de-identified subject ID, COVID-19 status, age in years and sex. Where available, HLA class I and class II types were obtained from metadata supplied by the sample provider rather than from assay-based typing. The full study reports these points: Clinical and demographic metadata were provided uncurated, with the amount varying by source and participant.

Each collaborating institution followed its own protocols to collect whole blood in K2EDTA tubes. Collaborator samples were shipped for TCRbeta analysis as frozen whole blood, isolated PBMCs, or DNA extracted from either sample type. Taken from cysteine to phenylalanine, the CDR3 has 15 residues. Just the 45-base CDR3 DNA is kept, in frame starting at base 1. The junction carries 12 bases between V and J, which are trimmed by 4 bases and 3 bases respectively. CDR1 and CDR2 were assigned from the germline V gene as SNHLY and FYNNEI. TCRbeta CDR3 regions were amplified from genomic DNA using the immunoSEQ Assay, a bias-controlled multiplex PCR. The authors' analysis ran thus. The number of nucleated cells in each sample was estimated from the amplification of reference gene primers within the assay. Sequence reads were collapsed and filtered to measure the absolute abundance of every unique TCRbeta CDR3 rearrangement. For each sample, productive Simpson clonality was calculated by taking the square root of Simpson's diversity index across productive rearrangements. Entries here come from immuneACCESS through TCRdb and include only in-frame sequences with V and J called. Some clones fail to appear in such tables; in the studies checked, an unresolved V gene covers under half of the shortfall, and the cause of the remainder is unknown. D and trimming were read from the DNA, whereas the V and J calls and clone size are those reported in that table. The sample has roughly 40,000 clones on record, about three quarters of them singletons. Together, the top ten hold roughly 7.9% of the sample.

The TCR was taken from a man in his 70s with active or convalescent COVID-19. Sample: peripheral blood. The chain is encoded by TRBV2 joined to TRBJ2-2; no confident D gene assignment can be made. The CDR3 reads as follows: CASSVAGGDTGELFF. The DNA is as follows: TGTGCCAGCAGTGTAGCCGGTGGTGACACCGGGGAGCTGTTTTTT.